The sequence of this T cell receptor (beta chain) was determined in a study of CD8+ T cells in alopecia areata. This clone was recorded a few times. Starting from PBMCs, sorting isolated CD4+ and CD8+ T cells. V lost 4 bases and J lost 8; bases outside the gene matches: 6. CDR1 is LNHDA, CDR2 SQIVND, per germline (reference sequence). This CDR3 has 16 amino acids. RNA extraction and reverse transcription yielded cDNA as sequencing template. Clones were read by immunoSEQ multiplex PCR, and TCRdb kept only the in-frame ones, dropping some. The sample consists of 140,000 to 150,000 clones, roughly half of them appearing once.

Sequencing used CD4+ T cells sorted from blood, obtained at week 0. This receptor was taken from a human donor with alopecia areata. V usage is TRBV19 and J usage is TRBJ2-1, with TRBD2 matching over 15 bases. The CDR3 sequence is CASSNWTSGRVDEQFF. The CDR3 region has the DNA TGTGCCAGTAGTAACTGGACTAGCGGGAGGGTCGATGAGCAGTTCTTC.